What follows are 24 T cell receptor beta chains derived from one specimen sequenced in a study of blood T cell repertoires in COVID-19. Profiled with immunoSEQ multiplex PCR; TCRdb holds only in-frame clones, not every one. The repertoire includes about 380,000 clones, approximately 90% of them detected once, and roughly 1.2% sits in the top ten. The sample was PBMCs or T cells enriched from blood (not recorded which). Receptor source: a woman younger than 35 who had recovered from COVID-19.

The chain combines TRBV2 with TRBJ2-1; D may be TRBD2 (5 bases). The V end lost 2 bases, the J end lost 10 bases, and 21 bases lay between the germline ends. The CDR3 length is 16 residues. In germline, CDR1 is SNHLY, CDR2 FYNNEI. CDR3 loop: CASSERGSAVLSEQFF. CDR3 bases: TGTGCCAGCAGTGAACGGGGTAGCGCCGTCCTTTCGGAGCAGTTCTTC.

The chain couples TRBV6-5 to TRBJ2-3; the match to TRBD1 covers 11 bases. CDR3 length equals 15 residues. Unmatched junction bases numbered 6, after V lost 4 bases and J lost 6 bases. Germline V gives CDR1 MNHEY, CDR2 SVGAGI. The CDR3 bases are TGTGCCAGCAGTTTAGGACAGGGGGCAATGGATACGCAGTATTTT. This sequence encodes CASSLGQGAMDTQYF.

The rearrangement links TRBV5-4 to TRBJ1-6, with D possibly TRBD1 on 6 matching bases. Germline lookup yields CDR1 SGHNT and CDR2 YYREEE (reference sequence). Trimming removed 3 bases from V and 10 bases from J, with 20 bases in between. The CDR3 is 16 residues long. The CDR3 sequence: CASSWGLGRGDSPLHF. CDR3 DNA: TGTGCCAGCAGCTGGGGGCTGGGCCGGGGGGACTCACCCCTCCACTTT.

J is TRBJ2-5 and V is TRBV24-1; D is unresolved. This CDR3 spans 13 amino acids. The V end was cut by 0 bases, the J end by 5 bases, with 6 bases between. Germline CDR1 reads KGHDR; CDR2 reads SFDVKD. This chain's CDR3 is CATSDLYMETQYF. The CDR3 DNA sequence: TGTGCCACCAGTGATTTGTACATGGAGACCCAGTACTTC.

The count of this clone is one. The CDR3 reads CAISESPGVGGEKLFF. Written as DNA, the CDR3 is TGTGCCATCAGTGAGTCCCCGGGCGTGGGGGGTGAAAAACTGTTTTTT. The chain is built from TRBV10-3 and TRBJ1-4, with D possibly matching TRBD1 (5 bases). This CDR3 has 16 residues. In germline, CDR1 is ENHRY, CDR2 SYGVKD. The V and J ends lost 0 bases and 7 bases respectively, with 15 bases between them.

The CDR3 spells CASSLATENYGYTF. DNA for the CDR3: TGCGCCAGCAGCTTGGCCACAGAAAACTATGGCTACACCTTC. This chain joins TRBV5-1 and TRBJ1-2; D is unclear. The CDR3 has 14 residues. The germline gives CDR1 SGHRS, CDR2 YFSETQ. The germline V and J ends were trimmed by 0 bases and 2 bases, with 8 bases remaining between them.

The chain employs TRBV7-2 and TRBJ1-3; D might be TRBD1 (5 bases). The CDR3 has 16 residues. Trimming took off 1 base at V and 0 bases at J, with 10 bases between the two ends. The germline CDR1 and CDR2 sequences are SGHTA and FQGNSA. The CDR3 DNA follows: TGTGCCAGCAGCTTAGGGGGGGACGGCTCTGGAAACACCATATATTTT. This codes for CASSLGGDGSGNTIYF.

The sample holds a few counts of this clone. One end of the junction is discordant with germline, which a read error may explain. The chain recombines TRBV29-1 with TRBJ1-2; D is undetermined. Germline V gene sequence: CDR1 SQVTM, CDR2 ANQGSEA. The CDR3 is 14 amino acids. CDR3 coding DNA: TGCAGCGTTCAAGAGAGACGCGGCATCTATGGCTACACCTTC. Translated: CSVQERRGIYGYTF. The full variable domain, completed using reference TRBV29-1 and TRBJ1-2, is SAVISQKPSRDICQRGTSLTIQCQVDSQVTMMFWYRQQPGQSLTLIATANQGSEATYESGFVIDKFPISRPNLTFSTLTVSNMSPEDSSIYLCSVQERRGIYGYTFGSGTRLTVV.

V usage is TRBV4-1 and J usage is TRBJ1-2; D gene uncertain. V was shortened by 0 bases and J by 0 bases, with 8 bases between the two germline ends. The CDR3 is made up of 15 amino acids. The germline CDR1 and CDR2 sequences are MGHRA and YSYEKL. In nucleotides, the CDR3 is TGCGCCAGCAGCCAAGATCCTATTACTAACTATGGCTACACCTTC. It yields the protein CASSQDPITNYGYTF.

This chain joins TRBV4-1 and TRBJ2-7; 11 positions match TRBD1. The germline gives CDR1 MGHRA, CDR2 YSYEKL. V dropped 6 bases and J dropped 5; count of bases not matched to a gene: 6. The length of the CDR3 is 14 residues. In DNA form, the CDR3 reads TGCGCCAGCAGGGACCGGACAGGGGGCAACGAGCAGTACTTC. As protein: CASRDRTGGNEQYF.

The V and J genes are TRBV19 and TRBJ1-1, with D possibly matching TRBD1 (5 bases). V lost 7 bases and J lost 3, with 27 bases in between. The CDR3 sequence is 18 residues long. Germline V gene data show CDR1 as LNHDA and CDR2 as SQIVND (reference sequence). The CDR3 sequence: CASIGRQGTFKKYTEAFF. The DNA of the CDR3 is TGTGCCAGTATCGGGCGGCAGGGAACCTTTAAGAAGTACACTGAAGCTTTCTTT.

The V gene is TRBV27, the J gene TRBJ2-1; 7 nucleotides align to TRBD1. CDR1 and CDR2 (germline): MNHEY, SMNVEV (reference sequence). The CDR3 loop spans 14 amino acids. Unmatched junction bases numbered 15, after V lost 5 bases and J lost 14 bases. The CDR3 is CASSNSPVTGLKFF. The CDR3 DNA reads TGTGCCAGCAGTAACTCCCCGGTGACAGGGTTGAAGTTCTTC.

V usage is TRBV5-5 and J usage is TRBJ1-2; TRBD1 matches at 8 bases. The V gene end was trimmed by 4 bases and the J gene end by 3 bases; junction bases not matched to a gene: 5. This CDR3 comprises 14 residues. CDR1 and CDR2 (germline): SGHKS, YYEKEE (reference sequence). CDR3 nucleotide sequence: TGTGCCAGCAGCCCGGAGGGACAGGACTATGGCTACACCTTC. It specifies CASSPEGQDYGYTF.

V is TRBV5-1 and J is TRBJ1-6; 8 bases are a match to TRBD1. V was clipped by 5 bases and J by 5 bases; unmatched bases: 6. Per germline, CDR1 SGHRS and CDR2 YFSETQ. The CDR3 is 15 amino acids. The CDR3 nucleotides read TGCGCCAGCAGTCGGGACAGGCCAGATAATTCACCCCTCCACTTT. This codes for CASSRDRPDNSPLHF.

The V gene is TRBV10-1, the J gene TRBJ1-2, with 7 bases identical to TRBD1. Germline V lookup: CDR1 WNHNN, CDR2 SYGVQD (reference sequence). V lost 9 bases and J lost 4; bases outside the gene matches: 5. This CDR3 contains 12 residues. The CDR3 sequence is CARYSGGYGYTF. In DNA, the CDR3 is TGCGCCAGATATTCAGGGGGCTATGGCTACACCTTC.

This chain links TRBV4-3 with TRBJ1-1, with no clear D. CDR3 length equals 15 residues. Germline V CDR1 and CDR2: LGHNA, YSLEER. Trimming took 0 bases from V and 4 from J, leaving 12 bases between them. CDR3 sequence: CASSQEVGRSTEAFF. CDR3 in DNA: TGCGCCAGCAGCCAAGAGGTTGGCAGATCCACTGAAGCTTTCTTT.

This chain links TRBV6-1 with TRBJ1-2; no clear D. V was trimmed by 2 bases and J by 7 bases, leaving 11 bases between them. The germline V gene encodes CDR1 MNHNS and CDR2 SASEGT. The CDR3 runs to 13 residues. The CDR3 DNA reads as TGTGCCAGCAGTGAACAGGCCCCAAGTGGCTACACCTTC. It translates to CASSEQAPSGYTF.

This clone occurred a few times. The chain uses TRBV24-1 and TRBJ2-2, with D possibly TRBD1 on 6 matching bases. The CDR3 extends over 16 amino acids. The germline V gene encodes CDR1 KGHDR and CDR2 SFDVKD. Trimming removed 2 bases at V and 2 bases at J, with 11 bases between. CDR3 sequence: CATSDSGTRNTGELFF. DNA for the CDR3: TGTGCCACCAGTGATTCCGGGACAAGAAACACCGGGGAGCTGTTTTTT.

V gene TRBV28 combines with J gene TRBJ1-2; D remains unclear. V was shortened by 2 bases and J by 7 bases, with 29 bases between the two germline ends. The CDR3 contains 19 residues. Germline CDR1 is MDHEN and CDR2 is SYDVKM. The CDR3 nucleotides are TGTGCCAGCAGTTTAGACACGCCCTCTTATGGCAGGACTTTAAGTGGCTACACCTTC. Translating it yields CASSLDTPSYGRTLSGYTF.

The V gene is TRBV11-2, the J gene TRBJ2-1, with 11 nucleotides matching TRBD2. The V gene's germline CDR1 is SGHAT and CDR2 FQNNGV. The CDR3 extends over 16 amino acids. Trimming cost V 5 bases and J 4 bases; bases outside gene matches: 7. This CDR3 is CASSQTGTSGYNEQFF. The CDR3 nucleotides are TGTGCCAGCAGCCAGACCGGGACTAGCGGATACAATGAGCAGTTCTTC.

CDR3 residues: CAWSGRGDSPLHF. The CDR3 DNA reads TGTGCCTGGAGCGGCAGGGGAGATTCACCCCTCCACTTT. V gene TRBV30 combines with J gene TRBJ1-6; weak D call: TRBD1 (6 bases). The V gene lost 3 bases and the J gene lost 8 bases, with 11 bases spanning the gap. CDR1 is GTSNPN and CDR2 is SVGIG in the germline V gene (reference sequence). CDR3 size: 13 residues.

The chain links TRBV6-5 to TRBJ2-5; TRBD2 might be the D (5 bases). V was cut by 4 bases and J by 5 bases, with 14 bases left in between. The CDR3 extends over 14 amino acids. Germline assignment: CDR1 MNHEY and CDR2 SVGAGI. The CDR3 here is CASSLGLFTETQYF. The CDR3 DNA sequence: TGTGCCAGCAGTTTAGGACTCTTCACGGAGACCCAGTACTTC.

The genes are TRBV19 and TRBJ2-1; 7 nucleotides agree with TRBD1. V was pared by 6 bases and J by 8 bases, with 19 bases of the junction left unmatched. There are 17 residues in the CDR3. Germline values: CDR1 LNHDA, CDR2 SQIVND (reference sequence). The CDR3 DNA reads as TGTGCCAGTAGAAGAGGGGGCGCAGGTTCCGTTATCGATGAGCAGTTCTTC. Translation: CASRRGGAGSVIDEQFF.

The J gene is TRBJ1-1, the V gene TRBV13; D remains unclear. Germline values: CDR1 PRHDT, CDR2 FYEKMQ (reference sequence). The CDR3 has 15 amino acids. The V end was cut by 8 bases, the J end by 4 bases, with 20 bases between. The CDR3 loop is CASGSEPMRSTEAFF. The CDR3 DNA sequence: TGTGCCAGCGGCAGCGAGCCCATGAGGAGCACTGAAGCTTTCTTT. Filled out from reference TRBV13 and TRBJ1-1, the complete variable domain reads AAGVIQSPRHLIKEKRETATLKCYPIPRHDTVYWYQQGPGQDPQFLISFYEKMQSDKGSIPDRFSAQQFSDYHSELNMSSLELGDSALYFCASGSEPMRSTEAFFGQGTRLTVV.